This T cell receptor (beta chain) came from a study of shared clonotypes between healthy human individuals. With respect to this clone: Its antigen is as yet unknown.

General study results and limits: Limited genetic and exposure-history diversity came from having few donors. Among the subsets, naive ones generally showed larger estimated richness than memory ones.

Using immunoSEQ multiplex PCR, the repertoire was profiled, and TCRdb retains in-frame clones only, with some absent. The table shows about 2 million clones, with 95% occurring only once. The CDR3 contains 16 residues. Germline loops: CDR1 MGHRA, CDR2 YSYEKL. Trimming took 3 bases from V and 8 from J; bases not matched to a gene: 12. The chain recombines TRBV4-1 with TRBJ1-4; 7 bases align to TRBD1. Input material: naive CD4+ T cells sorted from blood. Specified subset: CD45RA+ positively selected. The TCR was taken from a man between 18 and 29 years old in good health. CDR3 amino acids: CASSQAPGQNLEKLFF. CDR3 in DNA: TGCGCCAGCAGCCAGGCCCCGGGACAGAACTTAGAAAAACTGTTTTTT.